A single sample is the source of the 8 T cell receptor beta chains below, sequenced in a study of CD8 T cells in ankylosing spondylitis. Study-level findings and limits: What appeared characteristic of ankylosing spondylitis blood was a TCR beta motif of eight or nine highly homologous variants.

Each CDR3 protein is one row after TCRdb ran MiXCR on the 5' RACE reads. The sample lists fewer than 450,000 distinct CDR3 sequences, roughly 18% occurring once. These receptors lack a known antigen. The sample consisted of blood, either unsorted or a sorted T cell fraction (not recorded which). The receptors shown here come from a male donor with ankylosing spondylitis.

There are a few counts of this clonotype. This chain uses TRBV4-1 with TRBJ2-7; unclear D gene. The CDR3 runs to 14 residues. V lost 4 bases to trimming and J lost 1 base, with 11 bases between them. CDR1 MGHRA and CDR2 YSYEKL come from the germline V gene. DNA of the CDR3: TGCGCCAGCAGCCCCGACCCCACTTCCTACGAGCAGTACTTC. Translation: CASSPDPTSYEQYF.

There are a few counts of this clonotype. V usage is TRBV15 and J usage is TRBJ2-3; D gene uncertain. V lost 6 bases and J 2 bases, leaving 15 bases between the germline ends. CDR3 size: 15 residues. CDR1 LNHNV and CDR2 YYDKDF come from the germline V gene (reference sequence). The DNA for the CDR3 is TGTGCCACCAGACCGGAAGGGCGGTCCACAGATACGCAGTATTTT. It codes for CATRPEGRSTDTQYF.

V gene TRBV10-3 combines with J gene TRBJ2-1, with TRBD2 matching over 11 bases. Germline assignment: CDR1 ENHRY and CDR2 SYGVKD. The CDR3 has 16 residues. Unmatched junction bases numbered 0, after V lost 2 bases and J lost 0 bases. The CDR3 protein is CAISETSGSSYNEQFF. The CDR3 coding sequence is TGTGCCATCAGTGAGACTAGCGGGAGCTCCTACAATGAGCAGTTCTTC.

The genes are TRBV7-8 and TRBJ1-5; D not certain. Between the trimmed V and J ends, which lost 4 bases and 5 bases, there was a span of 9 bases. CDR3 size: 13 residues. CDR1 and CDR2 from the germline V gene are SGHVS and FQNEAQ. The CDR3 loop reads CASSSLVHQPQHF. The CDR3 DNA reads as TGTGCCAGCAGCTCCTTGGTCCATCAGCCCCAGCATTTT. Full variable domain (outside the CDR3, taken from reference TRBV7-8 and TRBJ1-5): GAGVSQSPRYKVAKRGQDVALRCDPISGHVSLFWYQQALGQGPEFLTYFQNEAQLDKSGLPSDRFFAERPEGSVSTLKIQRTQQEDSAVYLCASSSLVHQPQHFGDGTRLSIL.

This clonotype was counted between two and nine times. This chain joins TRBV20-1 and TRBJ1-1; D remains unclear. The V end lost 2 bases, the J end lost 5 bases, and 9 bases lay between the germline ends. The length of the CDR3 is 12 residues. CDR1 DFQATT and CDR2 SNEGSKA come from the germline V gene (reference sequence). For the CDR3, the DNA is TGCAGTGCTAGATCTGGGTTGACTGAAGCTTTCTTT. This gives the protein CSARSGLTEAFF.

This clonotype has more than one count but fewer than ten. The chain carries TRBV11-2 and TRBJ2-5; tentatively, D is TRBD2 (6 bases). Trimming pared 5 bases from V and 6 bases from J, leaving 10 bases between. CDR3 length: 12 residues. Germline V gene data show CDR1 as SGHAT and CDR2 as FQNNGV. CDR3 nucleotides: TGTGCCAGCAGCCAGGGACTGAAGACCCAGTACTTC. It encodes CASSQGLKTQYF.

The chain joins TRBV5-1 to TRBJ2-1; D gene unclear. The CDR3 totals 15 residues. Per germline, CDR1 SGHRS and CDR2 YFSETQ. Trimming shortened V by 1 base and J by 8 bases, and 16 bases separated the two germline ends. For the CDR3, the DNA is TGCGCCAGCAGCTTGAGAACCGCCACCACTTATGAGCAGTTCTTC. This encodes CASSLRTATTYEQFF. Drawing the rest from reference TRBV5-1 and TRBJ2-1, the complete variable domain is KAGVTQTPRYLIKTRGQQVTLSCSPISGHRSVSWYQQTPGQGLQFLFEYFSETQRNKGNFPGRFSGRQFSNSRSEMNVSTLELGDSALYLCASSLRTATTYEQFFGPGTRLTVL.

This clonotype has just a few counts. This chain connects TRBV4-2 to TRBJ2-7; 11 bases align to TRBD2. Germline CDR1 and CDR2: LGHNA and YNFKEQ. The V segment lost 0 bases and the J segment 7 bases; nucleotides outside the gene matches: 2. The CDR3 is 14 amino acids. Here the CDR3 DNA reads TGTGCCAGCAGCCAAGATAGCGGGAGGGGGGAGCAGTACTTC. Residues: CASSQDSGRGEQYF.